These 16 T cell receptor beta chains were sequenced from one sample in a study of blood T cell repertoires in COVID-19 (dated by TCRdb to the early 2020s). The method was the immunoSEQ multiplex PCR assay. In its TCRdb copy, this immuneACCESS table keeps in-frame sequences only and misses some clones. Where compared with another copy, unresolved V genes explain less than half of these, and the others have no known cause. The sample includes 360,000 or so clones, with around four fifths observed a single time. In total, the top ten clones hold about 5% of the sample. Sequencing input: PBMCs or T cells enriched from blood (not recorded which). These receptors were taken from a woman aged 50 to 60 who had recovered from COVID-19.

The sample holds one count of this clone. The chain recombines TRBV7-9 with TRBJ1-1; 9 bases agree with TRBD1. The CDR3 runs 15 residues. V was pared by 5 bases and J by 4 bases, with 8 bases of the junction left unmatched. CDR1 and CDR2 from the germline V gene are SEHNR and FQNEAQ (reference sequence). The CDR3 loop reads CASSPTGGSGTEAFF. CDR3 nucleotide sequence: TGTGCCAGCAGCCCTACAGGGGGCTCGGGCACTGAAGCTTTCTTT.

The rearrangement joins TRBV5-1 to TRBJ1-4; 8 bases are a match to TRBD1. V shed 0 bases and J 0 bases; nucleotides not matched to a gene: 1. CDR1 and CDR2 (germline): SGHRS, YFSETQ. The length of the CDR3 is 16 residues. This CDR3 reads CASSLDRGATNEKLFF. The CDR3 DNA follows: TGCGCCAGCAGCTTGGACAGGGGGGCAACTAATGAAAAACTGTTTTTT.

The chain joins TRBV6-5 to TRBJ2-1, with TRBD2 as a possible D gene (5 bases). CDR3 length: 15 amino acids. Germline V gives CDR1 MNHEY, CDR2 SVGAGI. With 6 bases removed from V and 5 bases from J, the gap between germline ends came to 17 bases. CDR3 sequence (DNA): TGTGCCAGCAGCCAGGACTTCGCCCCCCACAATGAGCAGTTCTTC. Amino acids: CASSQDFAPHNEQFF.

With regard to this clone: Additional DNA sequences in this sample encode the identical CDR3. The CDR3 DNA is TGTGCCAGCAGTGAAATTCTTGCAGCAACTAATGAAAAACTGTTTTTT. As protein: CASSEILAATNEKLFF. J is TRBJ1-4 and V is TRBV2; D is ambiguous. The CDR3 runs to 16 residues. Trimming took off 2 bases at V and 0 bases at J, with 10 bases between the two ends. CDR1 is SNHLY and CDR2 is FYNNEI in the germline V gene.

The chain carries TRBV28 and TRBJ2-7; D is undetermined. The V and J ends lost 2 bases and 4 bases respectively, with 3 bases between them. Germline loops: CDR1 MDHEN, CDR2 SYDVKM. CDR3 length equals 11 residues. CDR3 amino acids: CASSLQYEQYF. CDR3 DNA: TGTGCCAGCAGTTTACAGTACGAGCAGTACTTC. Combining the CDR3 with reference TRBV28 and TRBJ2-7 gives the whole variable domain DVKVTQSSRYLVKRTGEKVFLECVQDMDHENMFWYRQDPGLGLRLIYFSYDVKMKEKGDIPEGYSVSREKKERFSLILESASTNQTSMYLCASSLQYEQYFGPGTRLTVT.

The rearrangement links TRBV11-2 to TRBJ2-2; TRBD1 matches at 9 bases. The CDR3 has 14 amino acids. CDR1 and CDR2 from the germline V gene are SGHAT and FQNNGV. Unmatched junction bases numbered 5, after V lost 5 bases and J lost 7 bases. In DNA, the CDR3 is TGTGCCAGCAGCATACAGGGGGCGGACGGGGAGCTGTTTTTT. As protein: CASSIQGADGELFF.

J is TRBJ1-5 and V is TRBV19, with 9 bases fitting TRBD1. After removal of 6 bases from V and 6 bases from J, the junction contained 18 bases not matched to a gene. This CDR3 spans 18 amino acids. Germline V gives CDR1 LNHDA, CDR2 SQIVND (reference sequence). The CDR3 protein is CASRKQGARVIDGQPQHF. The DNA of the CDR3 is TGTGCCAGTAGGAAACAGGGGGCGAGAGTCATTGATGGTCAGCCCCAGCATTTT.

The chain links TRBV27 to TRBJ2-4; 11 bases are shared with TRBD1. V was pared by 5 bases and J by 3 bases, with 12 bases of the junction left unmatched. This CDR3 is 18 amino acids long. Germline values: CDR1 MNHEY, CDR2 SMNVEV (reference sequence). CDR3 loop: CASSERTGGASLKNIQYF. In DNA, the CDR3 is TGTGCCAGCAGTGAAAGGACAGGGGGCGCTTCCCTCAAAAACATTCAGTACTTC.

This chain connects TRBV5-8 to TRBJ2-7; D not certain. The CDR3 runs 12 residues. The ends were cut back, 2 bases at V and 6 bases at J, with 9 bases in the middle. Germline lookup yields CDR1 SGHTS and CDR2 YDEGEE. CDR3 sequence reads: CASSFDTPEQYF. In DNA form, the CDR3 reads TGTGCCAGCAGCTTTGACACCCCCGAGCAGTACTTC.

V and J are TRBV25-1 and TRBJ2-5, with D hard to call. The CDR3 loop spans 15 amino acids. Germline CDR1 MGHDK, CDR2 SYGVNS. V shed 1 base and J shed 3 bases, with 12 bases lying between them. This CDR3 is CASSELGSKEETQYF. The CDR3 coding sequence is TGTGCCAGCAGTGAATTGGGCAGCAAAGAAGAGACCCAGTACTTC.

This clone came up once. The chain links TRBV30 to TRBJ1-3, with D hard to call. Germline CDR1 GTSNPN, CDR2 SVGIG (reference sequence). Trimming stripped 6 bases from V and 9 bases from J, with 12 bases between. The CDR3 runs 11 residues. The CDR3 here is CACNSPGTIYF. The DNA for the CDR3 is TGTGCCTGTAACTCCCCCGGCACCATATATTTT.

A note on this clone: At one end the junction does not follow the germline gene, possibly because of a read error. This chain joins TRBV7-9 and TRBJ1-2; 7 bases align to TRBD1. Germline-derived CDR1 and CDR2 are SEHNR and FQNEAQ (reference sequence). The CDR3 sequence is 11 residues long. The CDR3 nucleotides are TGTGCCAGCAGCGACAGGGTCGACTCGGTCTTC. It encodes CASSDRVDSVF.

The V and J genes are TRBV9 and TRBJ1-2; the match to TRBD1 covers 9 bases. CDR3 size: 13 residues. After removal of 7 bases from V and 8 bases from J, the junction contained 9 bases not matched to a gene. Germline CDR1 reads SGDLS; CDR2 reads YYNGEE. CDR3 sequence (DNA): TGTGCCAGCGCTGGACAGGGGTTGTTGGGCTACACCTTC. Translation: CASAGQGLLGYTF.

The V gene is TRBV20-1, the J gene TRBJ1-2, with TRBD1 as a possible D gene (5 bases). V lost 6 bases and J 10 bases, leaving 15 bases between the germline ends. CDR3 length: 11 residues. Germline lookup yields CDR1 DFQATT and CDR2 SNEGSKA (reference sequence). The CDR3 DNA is TGCAGTGCGGGGGAGGGACGGGCCTACACCTTC. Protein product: CSAGEGRAYTF.

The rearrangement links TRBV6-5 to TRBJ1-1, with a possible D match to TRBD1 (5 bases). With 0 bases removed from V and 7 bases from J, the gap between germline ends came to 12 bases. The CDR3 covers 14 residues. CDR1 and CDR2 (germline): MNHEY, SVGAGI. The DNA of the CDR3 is TGTGCCAGCAGTTACTCAATAGGGGTGAGTGAAGCTTTCTTT. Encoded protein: CASSYSIGVSEAFF.

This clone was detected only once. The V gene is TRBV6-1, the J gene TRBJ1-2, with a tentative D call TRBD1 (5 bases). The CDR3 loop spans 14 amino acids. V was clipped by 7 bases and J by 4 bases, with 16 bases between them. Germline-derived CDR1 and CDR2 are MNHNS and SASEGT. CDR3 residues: CASTHSQGSYGYTF. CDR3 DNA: TGTGCCAGCACCCACTCCCAGGGTAGCTATGGCTACACCTTC.